Following are 31 T cell receptor beta chains from one sample sequenced in a study of blood T cell repertoires in COVID-19 (dated by TCRdb to the early 2020s). The library relied on the immunoSEQ multiplex PCR assay. TCRdb stores this immuneACCESS table with in-frame sequences only. Part of the clones is absent; in the studies checked, under half of the shortfall reflects unresolved V genes, and no reason is known for the rest. For this sample the table gives about 410,000 clones, of which over 75% were detected only once. The top ten clonotypes cover under 2% of the sample. The material sequenced was peripheral blood. These TCRs come from a middle-aged woman with COVID-19, enrolled during active disease.

This clone was recorded once. This chain joins TRBV19 and TRBJ1-2; D is unresolved. V was shortened by 1 base and J by 10 bases, with 10 bases between the two germline ends. The germline V gene encodes CDR1 LNHDA and CDR2 SQIVND (reference sequence). CDR3 size: 12 residues. CDR3 nucleotide sequence: TGTGCCAGTAGTATAGCAGCGCGGGACTACACCTTC. It codes for CASSIAARDYTF.

The genes are TRBV5-6 and TRBJ1-2, with D possibly matching TRBD1 (5 bases). CDR1 and CDR2 (germline): SGHDT, YYEEEE. This CDR3 is 14 amino acids long. Trimming shortened V by 2 bases and J by 6 bases, and 14 bases separated the two germline ends. DNA of the CDR3: TGTGCCAGCAGCTTATATTTACAGGTCCATGGCTACACCTTC. Translation: CASSLYLQVHGYTF.

The V gene is TRBV11-2, the J gene TRBJ1-2; TRBD1 aligns across 7 bases. Germline V gene data show CDR1 as SGHAT and CDR2 as FQNNGV. The CDR3 contains 13 residues. V lost 4 bases, J lost 4 bases, and 3 bases stayed unmatched. CDR3 in DNA: TGTGCCAGCAGCTCTACAGGGGCCTATGGCTACACCTTC. Translation gives CASSSTGAYGYTF.

The V gene is TRBV18, the J gene TRBJ1-5; D unresolved. Germline V gene sequence: CDR1 KGHSH, CDR2 LQKENI. Trimming stripped 2 bases from V and 4 bases from J, with 12 bases between. The CDR3 is 15 amino acids. In DNA form, the CDR3 reads TGTGCCAGCTCACCAAACGCAGTTATAAATCAGCCCCAGCATTTT. This codes for CASSPNAVINQPQHF.

CDR3 protein: CASSEPGQSNSPLHF. The CDR3 region has the DNA TGTGCCAGCAGCGAACCGGGACAATCAAATTCACCCCTCCACTTT. The V call is TRBV7-9, the J call TRBJ1-6; tentative D call: TRBD1 (6 bases). The germline V gene encodes CDR1 SEHNR and CDR2 FQNEAQ (reference sequence). Trimming removed 5 bases from V and 7 bases from J, with 15 bases in between. This CDR3 is 15 amino acids long.

This chain connects TRBV11-2 to TRBJ2-7; D remains ambiguous. Germline V CDR1 and CDR2: SGHAT, FQNNGV. V lost 0 bases, J lost 6 bases, and 6 bases lay in between. The length of the CDR3 is 12 residues. The CDR3 sequence is CASSLDGAEQYF. DNA of the CDR3: TGTGCCAGCAGCTTAGACGGAGCCGAGCAGTACTTC.

The J gene is TRBJ1-3, the V gene TRBV4-3; 7 bases are a match to TRBD1. The CDR3 has 16 amino acids. V shed 2 bases, J shed 4 bases, and the junction held 8 bases outside the gene matches. Per germline, CDR1 LGHNA and CDR2 YSLEER. In DNA form, the CDR3 reads TGCGCCAGCAGCCAAATACAGGGGCTTAGAGGAAACACCATATATTTT. Residues: CASSQIQGLRGNTIYF.

The gene calls are TRBV29-1 and TRBJ2-5; possibly TRBD1 for D (6 bases). V was shortened by 6 bases and J by 2 bases, with 19 bases between the two germline ends. The CDR3 contains 15 residues. The germline V gene has CDR1 SQVTM and CDR2 ANQGSEA. Here the CDR3 DNA reads TGCAGCGTCACCCCGAGAGACAGGATGCAAGAGACCCAGTACTTC. Protein sequence: CSVTPRDRMQETQYF.

V and J are TRBV28 and TRBJ2-1; 8 bases line up with TRBD2. CDR1 and CDR2 from the germline V gene are MDHEN and SYDVKM. V was clipped by 4 bases and J by 12 bases; unmatched bases: 11. The CDR3 has 14 amino acids. The CDR3 nucleotides read TGTGCCAGCAGTTCATCCGGGACTAGGGGGTGGCAGTTCTTC. Protein sequence: CASSSSGTRGWQFF.

This chain joins TRBV11-1 and TRBJ2-7; D is possibly TRBD2 (6 bases). V lost 0 bases, J lost 6 bases, and 15 bases lay in between. This CDR3 is built from 15 residues. The germline gives CDR1 SGHAT, CDR2 FQDESV (reference sequence). This CDR3 reads CASSLAFPSAGEQYF. The CDR3 DNA reads TGTGCCAGCAGCTTAGCCTTTCCTAGCGCGGGCGAGCAGTACTTC.

CDR3 amino acids: CASSSPSGDPDTQYF. The CDR3 region has the DNA TGTGCCAGCAGCTCGCCGAGCGGGGACCCAGATACGCAGTATTTT. The chain joins TRBV27 to TRBJ2-3; 7 bases agree with TRBD2. Per germline, CDR1 MNHEY and CDR2 SMNVEV (reference sequence). J lost 4 bases, V lost 6 bases, and 10 bases had no gene match. The CDR3 sequence is 15 residues long.

The sample holds one count of this clone. This rearrangement joins TRBV10-3 to TRBJ1-2, with 9 bases fitting TRBD1. Germline CDR1 is ENHRY and CDR2 is SYGVKD. This CDR3 has 17 residues. The V segment lost 2 bases and the J segment 6 bases; nucleotides outside the gene matches: 13. CDR3 sequence: CAISELQGARVKNGYTF. As DNA, the CDR3 is TGTGCCATCAGTGAGCTACAGGGGGCGCGCGTTAAGAATGGCTACACCTTC.

This clone was detected a few times. This chain connects TRBV9 to TRBJ2-7; 9 bases map to TRBD2. V was pared by 2 bases and J by 6 bases, with 6 bases of the junction left unmatched. The V gene's germline CDR1 is SGDLS and CDR2 YYNGEE. The CDR3 spans 14 residues. DNA of the CDR3: TGTGCCAGCAGCGTGGGACTAGCTCAGGGCGAGCAGTACTTC. Residues: CASSVGLAQGEQYF.

V usage is TRBV4-2 and J usage is TRBJ2-1; TRBD2 aligns across 7 bases. The CDR3 is made up of 17 amino acids. CDR1 LGHNA and CDR2 YNFKEQ come from the germline V gene. Trimming removed 0 bases from V and 3 bases from J; junction bases left unmatched: 8. The CDR3 bases are TGTGCCAGCAGCCAAGATTCGGGGCTAGCGGACTACAATGAGCAGTTCTTC. Translating it yields CASSQDSGLADYNEQFF.

Only one count was recorded for this clone. The chain joins TRBV4-1 to TRBJ2-2; TRBD1 aligns across 12 bases. The V and J ends lost 5 bases and 7 bases, in that order; junction bases with no gene match: 14. Germline CDR1 and CDR2: MGHRA and YSYEKL. This CDR3 region has 18 residues. As DNA, the CDR3 is TGCGCCAGCAGCAACCCTTCCGGGACAGGGGGCCTCAACGGGGAGCTGTTTTTT. Protein product: CASSNPSGTGGLNGELFF.

The gene calls are TRBV30 and TRBJ2-3; TRBD2 is a possible D gene (6 bases). The V end lost 4 bases, the J end lost 4 bases, and 15 bases lay between the germline ends. The germline gives CDR1 GTSNPN, CDR2 SVGIG (reference sequence). This CDR3 has 14 residues. The CDR3 reads CAWTGKTGADTQYF. The CDR3 bases are TGTGCCTGGACAGGGAAGACGGGAGCAGATACGCAGTATTTT. Complete variable domain (other parts from reference TRBV30 and TRBJ2-3): SQTIHQWPATLVQPVGSPLSLECTVEGTSNPNLYWYRQAAGRGLQLLFYSVGIGQISSEVPQNLSASRPQDRQFILSSKKLLLSDSGFYLCAWTGKTGADTQYFGPGTRLTVL.

This chain uses TRBV28 with TRBJ1-3; no clear D. The CDR3 extends over 15 amino acids. Germline values: CDR1 MDHEN, CDR2 SYDVKM. V was cut by 7 bases and J by 4 bases, with 17 bases left in between. The chain's CDR3 is CASIGIGDRGNTIYF. The CDR3 nucleotides read TGTGCCAGCATCGGGATCGGGGATCGAGGAAACACCATATATTTT.

V and J are TRBV7-6 and TRBJ2-1; 7 bases agree with TRBD2. Germline V gives CDR1 SGHVS, CDR2 FNYEAQ. J was trimmed by 0 bases and V by 5 bases; bases with no gene match: 10. This CDR3 comprises 17 residues. The CDR3 coding sequence is TGTGCCAGCAGCCCCTCCTTAGGGGACTACTCCTACAATGAGCAGTTCTTC. Its translation: CASSPSLGDYSYNEQFF.

This chain connects TRBV12-5 to TRBJ2-7; weak D call: TRBD2 (6 bases). The CDR3 is 15 residues long. Trimming removed 5 bases at V and 7 bases at J, with 21 bases between. Germline V lookup: CDR1 LGHNT, CDR2 FRNRAP. CDR3 sequence (DNA): TGTGCTAGTGGTCCCGGCCTCCGGGGGATGGGAGAGCAGTACTTC. Encoded protein: CASGPGLRGMGEQYF. Full variable domain (remainder filled in from reference TRBV12-5 and TRBJ2-7): DARVTQTPRHKVTEMGQEVTMRCQPILGHNTVFWYRQTMMQGLELLAYFRNRAPLDDSGMPKDRFSAEMPDATLATLKIQPSEPRDSAVYFCASGPGLRGMGEQYFGPGTRLTVT.

The rearrangement joins TRBV14 to TRBJ1-5; D is uncertain. CDR1 and CDR2 from the germline V gene are SGHDN and FVKESK. V lost 4 bases to trimming and J lost 4 bases, with 8 bases between them. The CDR3 is 13 amino acids. This CDR3 reads CASSLGLNQPQHF. The CDR3, as DNA: TGTGCCAGCAGCCTCGGACTAAATCAGCCCCAGCATTTT. Supplemented by reference TRBV14 and TRBJ1-5, the full variable domain reads EAGVTQFPSHSVIEKGQTVTLRCDPISGHDNLYWYRRVMGKEIKFLLHFVKESKQDESGMPNNRFLAERTGGTYSTLKVQPAELEDSGVYFCASSLGLNQPQHFGDGTRLSIL.

The chain recombines TRBV19 with TRBJ2-1, with D hard to call. The V gene's germline CDR1 is LNHDA and CDR2 SQIVND (reference sequence). With 5 bases removed from V and 0 bases from J, the gap between germline ends came to 8 bases. The CDR3 extends over 14 amino acids. The CDR3 nucleotides are TGTGCCAGTAGTTCTACAGCCTCCTACAATGAGCAGTTCTTC. This sequence encodes CASSSTASYNEQFF.

This clone was seen once. The chain links TRBV5-1 to TRBJ1-5; a weak D match, TRBD1 (6 bases). The CDR3 is made up of 17 amino acids. Germline values: CDR1 SGHRS, CDR2 YFSETQ. V was clipped by 1 base and J by 3 bases, with 17 bases between them. The CDR3 region is CASSLKTDRQDNQPQHF. The CDR3 DNA reads as TGCGCCAGCAGCTTGAAAACCGACCGACAGGACAATCAGCCCCAGCATTTT.

V gene TRBV6-5 combines with J gene TRBJ1-6; 7 bases map to TRBD1. Per the germline V gene, CDR1 is MNHEY and CDR2 is SVGAGI. V lost 6 bases to trimming and J lost 7 bases; unmatched junction nucleotides: 0. The CDR3 totals 12 residues. CDR3: CASRQGNSPLHF. For the CDR3, the DNA is TGTGCCAGCAGACAGGGGAATTCACCCCTCCACTTT.

This chain links TRBV6-2 or TRBV6-3 with TRBJ1-1, with D unclear. CDR1 and CDR2 (germline): MNHEY, SVGEGT. Trimming left V 6 bases short and J 4 bases short, with 18 bases between. The CDR3 consists of 15 residues. The CDR3: CASSNKVGLGTEAFF. The DNA for the CDR3 is TGTGCCAGCAGCAACAAGGTCGGGTTGGGCACTGAAGCTTTCTTT.

This chain connects TRBV14 to TRBJ2-7, with 7 bases aligning to TRBD1. Germline V gene sequence: CDR1 SGHDN, CDR2 FVKESK. With V trimmed by 1 base and J by 0 bases, 3 bases remained unmatched. The CDR3 sequence is 15 residues long. The CDR3 reads CASSQGTGLSYEQYF. DNA of the CDR3: TGTGCCAGCAGCCAAGGGACAGGCCTCTCCTACGAGCAGTACTTC.

Note on this clone: Other DNA variants within this sample encode the same CDR3. V gene TRBV6-1 combines with J gene TRBJ2-7, with 10 nucleotides matching TRBD2. The CDR3 sequence is 15 residues long. J was trimmed by 0 bases and V by 1 base; bases with no gene match: 0. CDR1 and CDR2 from the germline V gene are MNHNS and SASEGT. CDR3 DNA: TGTGCCAGCAGTGAAGGGACTAGCGGCTCCTACGAGCAGTACTTC. It encodes CASSEGTSGSYEQYF.

The chain uses TRBV6-5 and TRBJ1-6, with D tentatively TRBD1 (5 bases). Per the germline V gene, CDR1 is MNHEY and CDR2 is SVGAGI. Trimming pared 2 bases from V and 7 bases from J, leaving 12 bases between. The CDR3 has 15 amino acids. CDR3 in amino acids: CASSYLSQGNSPLHF. The CDR3, as DNA: TGTGCCAGCAGTTACCTGAGCCAGGGAAATTCACCCCTCCACTTT.

A word on this clone: The same CDR3 can be traced to other DNA sequences in this sample. The rearrangement uses TRBV30 and TRBJ1-3; unclear D gene. Deletions cut 0 bases from V and 3 bases from J, with 3 bases between. The CDR3 runs 12 residues. The germline CDR1 and CDR2 sequences are GTSNPN and SVGIG (reference sequence). In DNA form, the CDR3 reads TGTGCCTGGAGTGTTAGTGGAAACACCATATATTTT. This codes for CAWSVSGNTIYF.

This clone was seen just once. The chain has TRBV12-3 or TRBV12-4 and TRBJ1-1; D call uncertain. This CDR3 spans 13 amino acids. Trimming pared 8 bases from V and 0 bases from J, leaving 10 bases between. CDR3 sequence: CASYWRMNTEAFF. The CDR3 bases are TGTGCCAGCTACTGGCGGATGAACACTGAAGCTTTCTTT.

J is TRBJ2-1 and V is TRBV4-1; the match to TRBD2 covers 9 bases. Germline CDR1 reads MGHRA; CDR2 reads YSYEKL. The CDR3 consists of 17 residues. With V trimmed by 0 bases and J by 0 bases, 3 bases remained unmatched. Here the CDR3 reads CASSQDGSGGSYNEQFF. The CDR3 DNA follows: TGCGCCAGCAGCCAAGATGGTAGCGGGGGCTCCTACAATGAGCAGTTCTTC.

This chain links TRBV27 with TRBJ2-2; D not certain. Germline values: CDR1 MNHEY, CDR2 SMNVEV (reference sequence). CDR3 length: 11 residues. The V gene lost 3 bases and the J gene lost 11 bases, with 7 bases spanning the gap. The CDR3 region has the DNA TGTGCCAGCAGTTTTAATATTGAGCTGTTTTTT. Its translation: CASSFNIELFF.